Each of the 3 T cell receptor beta chains below was sequenced from the same sample in a study of CD8+CD57+ T cells in acquired aplastic anemia. Genomic DNA acted as the template from which TCR beta VDJ combination and CDR3 sequence profiling were carried out. TCRdb used MiXCR to reprocess the reads, holding one entry per CDR3 protein. Of 150,000 to 180,000 distinct CDR3 sequences listed, less than 60% are singletons. An expansion of CD8+CD57+ cells by flow cytometry had been shown in patients chosen for sequencing. Sequenced material: sorted CD4+, CD8+, or CD8+CD57+ T cells (not recorded which) from PBMCs. These receptors were collected from a human donor with aplastic anemia.

With regard to this clonotype: Its ends do not fully match the called genes, so a read error is possible. The chain carries TRBV24-1 and TRBJ1-6; D gene ambiguous. Germline CDR1 is KGHDR and CDR2 is SFDVKD. The CDR3 runs to 16 residues. The CDR3 sequence: CASSPRTDMTNSPLHF. The CDR3 nucleotides read TGTGCCAGCAGTCCACGGACCGATATGACGAATTCACCCCTCCACTTT.

This clonotype was seen repeatedly, ten times or more. The gene calls are TRBV7-9 and TRBJ2-1; 7 bases are a match to TRBD1. The CDR3 is 15 residues long. V lost 2 bases, J lost 5 bases, and 6 bases stayed unmatched. Germline V gene data show CDR1 as SEHNR and CDR2 as FQNEAQ (reference sequence). The CDR3 is CASSLYAGGHNEQFF. The CDR3 DNA follows: TGTGCCAGCAGCTTATATGCAGGGGGTCACAATGAGCAGTTCTTC.

The rearrangement uses TRBV19 and TRBJ1-5, with D uncertain. Germline V gene data show CDR1 as LNHDA and CDR2 as SQIVND (reference sequence). Trimming stripped 5 bases from V and 0 bases from J, with 8 bases between. The CDR3 extends over 14 amino acids. The CDR3 reads CASSEVGSNQPQHF. Here the CDR3 DNA reads TGTGCCAGTAGTGAGGTCGGTAGCAATCAGCCCCAGCATTTT.